Below, one T cell receptor beta chain is given with its context. The germline CDR1 and CDR2 sequences are SGDLS and YYNGEE. This CDR3 spans 16 amino acids. V lost 0 bases and J lost 2; bases outside the gene matches: 5. The protocol was immunoSEQ multiplex PCR, while the TCRdb copy is restricted to in-frame clones and leaves out a portion. Among 100,000 to 150,000 clones, less than 90% were seen once, and the ten largest hold 4.4%. The sample originates from a study of T cell responses to AZD1222 COVID-19 vaccine. The chain employs TRBV9 and TRBJ2-7; TRBD2 matches at 10 bases. The clonotype comes from an adult in good health. The material sequenced was peripheral blood, taken on day 0 of AZD1222 vaccination. This CDR3 is CASSVEPAGGPYEQYF. CDR3 nucleotides: TGTGCCAGCAGCGTAGAACCAGCGGGGGGGCCCTACGAGCAGTACTTC.